These 22 T cell receptor beta chains were all obtained from the same sample, sequenced in a study of blood T cells in healthy people across ages. A second about 7 to 12 cycle PCR used barcoded and J-beta primers. From the 5' RACE reads, TCRdb called clonotypes with MiXCR, one entry per CDR3 protein. The table shows 580,000 or so distinct CDR3 sequences, with around 50% occurring only once. The sample taken for sequencing was blood. These receptors originate from an elderly man in good health.

Written as DNA, the CDR3 is TGTGCCAGCTCACGGGGACAGGAAAGCCTTAGAGGCGAGCAGTACTTC. Its protein is CASSRGQESLRGEQYF. The gene calls are TRBV18 and TRBJ2-1, with 8 bases identical to TRBD1. The J call is uncertain, as TRBJ2-7 better fits the DNA end. From germline, CDR1 is KGHSH and CDR2 LQKENI. The CDR3 is 16 amino acids.

This rearrangement joins TRBV28 to TRBJ2-7; D is perhaps TRBD1 or TRBD2 (5 bases each). Trimming took 7 bases from V and 12 from J, leaving 16 bases between them. This CDR3 is 11 amino acids long. Germline CDR1 reads MDHEN; CDR2 reads SYDVKM. The CDR3 region is CASTDERDPYF. The CDR3 region has the DNA TGTGCCAGCACTGACGAAAGGGACCCGTACTTC.

The chain employs TRBV5-4 and TRBJ2-5; weak D call: TRBD2 (5 bases). There are 14 residues in the CDR3. Germline-derived CDR1 and CDR2 are SGHNT and YYREEE (reference sequence). Trimming removed 1 base at V and 4 bases at J, with 11 bases between. DNA of the CDR3: TGTGCCAGCAGCTTGAAGGACTTGGTAGAGACCCAGTACTTC. Residues: CASSLKDLVETQYF.

This clonotype was picked up many times. This CDR3 reads CAISTGLAGRDTQYF. The DNA for the CDR3 is TGTGCCATCAGTACCGGACTAGCGGGACGAGATACGCAGTATTTT. V usage is TRBV10-3 and J usage is TRBJ2-3; TRBD2 matches 12 bases. The CDR3 covers 15 residues. J was trimmed by 5 bases and V by 5 bases; bases with no gene match: 5. Germline CDR1 and CDR2: ENHRY and SYGVKD.

Written as DNA, the CDR3 is TGCGCCAGCAAGGGTGCGGGGAGAAATACCTACAATGAGCAGTTCTTC. Translating it yields CASKGAGRNTYNEQFF. The rearrangement links TRBV5-1 to TRBJ2-1, with D perhaps matching TRBD2 (6 bases). V was trimmed by 6 bases and J by 2 bases, leaving 18 bases between them. The CDR3 is made up of 16 amino acids. CDR1 and CDR2 from the germline V gene are SGHRS and YFSETQ.

The rearrangement joins TRBV5-1 to TRBJ2-2; D gene unclear. V dropped 0 bases and J dropped 8 bases, with 8 bases sitting between them. The CDR3 is 13 residues long. Per the germline V gene, CDR1 is SGHRS and CDR2 is YFSETQ. CDR3 bases: TGCGCCAGCAGCTTGGAAAGGAATGGGGAGCTGTTTTTT. Residues: CASSLERNGELFF.

This clonotype was counted a few times. V and J are TRBV9 and TRBJ1-2, with 8 bases identical to TRBD1. This CDR3 is 15 amino acids long. Germline V lookup: CDR1 SGDLS, CDR2 YYNGEE. Trimming took 0 bases from V and 5 from J; bases not matched to a gene: 6. CDR3 protein: CASSVESGQGYGYTF. The DNA of the CDR3 is TGTGCCAGCAGCGTAGAGTCCGGACAGGGTTATGGCTACACCTTC.

A note on this clonotype: The junction differs from germline at one of its ends, possibly a read error. This sequence joins TRBV3-1 and TRBJ1-2, with 8 bases lining up with TRBD1. In germline, CDR1 is LGHDT, CDR2 YNNKEL (reference sequence). The CDR3 has 13 residues. The CDR3 here is CASSQGRGLGYTF. DNA for the CDR3: TGCGCCAGCAGCCAGGGCAGGGGGCTCGGCTACACCTTC.

This sequence joins TRBV5-5 and TRBJ2-7; D perhaps matches TRBD2 (6 bases). The CDR3 totals 14 residues. Trimming took 5 bases from V and 0 from J, leaving 12 bases between them. Per the germline V gene, CDR1 is SGHKS and CDR2 is YYEKEE (reference sequence). This chain's CDR3 is CASSITGASYEQYF. The CDR3 region has the DNA TGTGCCAGCAGTATAACGGGAGCCTCCTACGAGCAGTACTTC.

The genes are TRBV10-3 and TRBJ2-1; D unresolved. Per germline, CDR1 ENHRY and CDR2 SYGVKD. CDR3 length equals 12 residues. Trimming cost V 9 bases and J 0 bases, with 6 bases left between them. The CDR3 DNA follows: TGTGCCATTACCGACTCCTACAATGAGCAGTTCTTC. Protein product: CAITDSYNEQFF.

This clonotype turned up a few times. The chain joins TRBV7-2 to TRBJ1-3; D is undetermined. Deletions cut 1 base from V and 3 bases from J, with 4 bases between. Per germline, CDR1 SGHTA and CDR2 FQGNSA. The CDR3 is made up of 13 amino acids. CDR3 protein: CASSLGVGNTIYF. The DNA of the CDR3 is TGTGCCAGCAGCTTAGGGGTTGGAAACACCATATATTTT.

This chain links TRBV20-1 with TRBJ2-5, with a tentative D call TRBD1 (5 bases). V lost 3 bases, J lost 11 bases, and 25 bases lay in between. From germline, CDR1 is DFQATT and CDR2 SNEGSKA (reference sequence). The CDR3 length is 15 residues. CDR3 bases: TGCAGTGCTAGTCGGTCGGACACCCCAAAGGGTGGGCAGTACTTC. Translated, it gives CSASRSDTPKGGQYF.

V is TRBV24-1 and J is TRBJ2-1; D is uncertain. Trimming stripped 5 bases from V and 9 bases from J, with 7 bases between. Germline values: CDR1 KGHDR, CDR2 SFDVKD. The CDR3 extends over 11 amino acids. The CDR3: CATSGLSEQFF. CDR3 nucleotides: TGTGCCACCAGTGGACTGTCTGAGCAGTTCTTC.

In its sample, this clonotype was seen a few times. The chain has TRBV7-2 and TRBJ2-7; D not certain. The CDR3 covers 13 residues. The ends were cut back, 1 base at V and 2 bases at J, with 6 bases in the middle. Germline V gene lookup returns CDR1 SGHTA and CDR2 FQGNSA. CDR3 amino acids: CASSLVTAYEQYF. The CDR3 DNA reads TGTGCCAGCAGCTTAGTAACGGCCTACGAGCAGTACTTC.

This chain links TRBV6-2 or TRBV6-3 with TRBJ1-2, with D possibly TRBD1 on 5 matching bases. Germline CDR1 reads MNHEY; CDR2 reads SVGEGT. This CDR3 contains 13 residues. The germline V and J ends were trimmed by 8 bases and 0 bases, with 10 bases remaining between them. CDR3 coding DNA: TGTGCCAGCCGTGGGACGACTAACTATGGCTACACCTTC. Translating gives CASRGTTNYGYTF.

This clonotype was seen more than once but under ten times. This chain connects TRBV7-2 to TRBJ2-3; the D is unclear. The length of the CDR3 is 14 residues. CDR1 SGHTA and CDR2 FQGNSA come from the germline V gene. V lost 2 bases and J lost 4, with 10 bases in between. This CDR3 is CASSLSRVSDTQYF. The DNA for the CDR3 is TGTGCCAGCAGCTTATCTAGGGTCTCAGATACGCAGTATTTT.

J is TRBJ1-4 and V is TRBV5-1, with D possibly being TRBD1 (5 bases). From germline, CDR1 is SGHRS and CDR2 YFSETQ. V lost 0 bases and J lost 8, with 14 bases in between. CDR3 size: 15 residues. The CDR3 is CASSLAGTFYEKLFF. CDR3 nucleotide sequence: TGCGCCAGCAGCTTGGCCGGGACCTTTTACGAAAAACTGTTTTTT.

The chain combines TRBV12-3 or TRBV12-4 with TRBJ1-5; D gene ambiguous. This CDR3 spans 12 amino acids. With 2 bases removed from V and 6 bases from J, the gap between germline ends came to 5 bases. CDR3 loop: CASSLWGQPQHF. CDR3 nucleotides: TGTGCCAGCAGTTTATGGGGTCAGCCCCAGCATTTT.

CDR3 sequence: CASILTSGRRSSYNEQFF. The CDR3 DNA reads TGTGCCAGCATTCTGACTAGCGGGAGGCGTAGCTCCTACAATGAGCAGTTCTTC. The rearrangement links TRBV27 to TRBJ2-1, with 13 bases matching TRBD2. Trimming took 7 bases from V and 0 from J; bases not matched to a gene: 9. Per germline, CDR1 MNHEY and CDR2 SMNVEV (reference sequence). The CDR3 length is 18 residues.

This clonotype was found a few times. This sequence joins TRBV20-1 and TRBJ1-1, with 9 bases that match TRBD1. CDR3 length equals 17 residues. Germline CDR1 and CDR2: DFQATT and SNEGSKA (reference sequence). The ends lost 3 bases at V and 0 bases at J; junction bases unmatched: 11. In nucleotides, the CDR3 is TGCAGTGCTAGTCGCTCCCCGGACAGGGGTGTGAACACTGAAGCTTTCTTT. Amino acid sequence: CSASRSPDRGVNTEAFF.

This clonotype was seen repeatedly, ten times or more. This rearrangement joins TRBV6-5 to TRBJ2-6, with unresolved D. Trimming shortened V by 2 bases and J by 0 bases, and 8 bases separated the two germline ends. The germline V gene has CDR1 MNHEY and CDR2 SVGAGI. The CDR3 extends over 16 amino acids. The chain's CDR3 is CASSYLTLSGANVLTF. The CDR3 DNA is TGTGCCAGCAGTTACCTAACCCTCTCTGGGGCCAACGTCCTGACTTTC.

The chain recombines TRBV9 with TRBJ2-7; TRBD1 aligns across 8 bases. Per germline, CDR1 SGDLS and CDR2 YYNGEE. The V segment lost 0 bases and the J segment 5 bases; nucleotides outside the gene matches: 10. This CDR3 is built from 16 residues. CDR3 nucleotide sequence: TGTGCCAGCAGCGTAGGGCCTCGGACAGGGTCCCACGAGCAGTACTTC. The encoded protein is CASSVGPRTGSHEQYF.